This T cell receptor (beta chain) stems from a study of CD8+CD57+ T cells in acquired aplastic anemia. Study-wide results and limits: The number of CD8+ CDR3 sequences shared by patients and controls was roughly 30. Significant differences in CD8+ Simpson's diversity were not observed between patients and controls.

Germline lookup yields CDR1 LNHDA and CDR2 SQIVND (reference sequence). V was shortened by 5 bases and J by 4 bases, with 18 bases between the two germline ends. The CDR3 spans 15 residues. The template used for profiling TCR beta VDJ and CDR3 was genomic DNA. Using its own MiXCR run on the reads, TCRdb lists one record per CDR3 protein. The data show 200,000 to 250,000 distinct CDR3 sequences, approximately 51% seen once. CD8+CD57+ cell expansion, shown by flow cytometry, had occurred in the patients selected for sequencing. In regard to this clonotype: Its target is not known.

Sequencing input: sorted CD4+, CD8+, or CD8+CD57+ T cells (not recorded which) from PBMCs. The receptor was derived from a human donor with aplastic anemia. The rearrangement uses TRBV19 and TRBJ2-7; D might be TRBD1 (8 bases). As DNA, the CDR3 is TGTGCCAGTAGTCAACAGGGGGGGACAGAATACGAGCAGTACTTC. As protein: CASSQQGGTEYEQYF.